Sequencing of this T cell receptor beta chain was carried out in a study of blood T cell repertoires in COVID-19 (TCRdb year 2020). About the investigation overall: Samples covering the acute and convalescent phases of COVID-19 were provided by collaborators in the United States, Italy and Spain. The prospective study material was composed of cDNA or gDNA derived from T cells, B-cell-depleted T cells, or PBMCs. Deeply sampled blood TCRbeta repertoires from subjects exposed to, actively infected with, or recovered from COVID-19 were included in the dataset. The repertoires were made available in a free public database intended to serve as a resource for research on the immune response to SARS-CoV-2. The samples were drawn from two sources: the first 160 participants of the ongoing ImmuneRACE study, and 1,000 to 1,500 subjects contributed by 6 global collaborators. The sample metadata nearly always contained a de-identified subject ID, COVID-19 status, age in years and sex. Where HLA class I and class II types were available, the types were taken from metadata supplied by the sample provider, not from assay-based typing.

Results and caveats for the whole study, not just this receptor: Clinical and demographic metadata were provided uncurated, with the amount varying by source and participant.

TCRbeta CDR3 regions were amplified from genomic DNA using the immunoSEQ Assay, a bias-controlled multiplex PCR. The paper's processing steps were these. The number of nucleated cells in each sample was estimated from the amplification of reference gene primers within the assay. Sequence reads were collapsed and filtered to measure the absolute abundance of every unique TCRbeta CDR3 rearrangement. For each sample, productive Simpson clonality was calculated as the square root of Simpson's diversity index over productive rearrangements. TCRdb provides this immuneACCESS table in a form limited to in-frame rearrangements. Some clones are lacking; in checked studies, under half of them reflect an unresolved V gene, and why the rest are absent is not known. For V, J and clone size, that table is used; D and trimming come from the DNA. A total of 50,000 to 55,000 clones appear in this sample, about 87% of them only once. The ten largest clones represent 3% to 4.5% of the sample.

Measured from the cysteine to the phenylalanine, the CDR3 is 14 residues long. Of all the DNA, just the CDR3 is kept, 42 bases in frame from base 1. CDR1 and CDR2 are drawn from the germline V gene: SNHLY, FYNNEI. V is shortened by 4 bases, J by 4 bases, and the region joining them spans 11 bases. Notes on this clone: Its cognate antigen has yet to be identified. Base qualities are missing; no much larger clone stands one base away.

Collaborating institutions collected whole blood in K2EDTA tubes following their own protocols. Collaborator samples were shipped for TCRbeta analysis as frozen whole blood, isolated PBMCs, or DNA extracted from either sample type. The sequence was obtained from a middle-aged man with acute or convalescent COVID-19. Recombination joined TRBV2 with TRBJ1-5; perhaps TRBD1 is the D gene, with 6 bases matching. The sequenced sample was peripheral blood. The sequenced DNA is TGTGCCAGCAGTGTTAGGGGGTCGAATCAGCCCCAGCATTTT. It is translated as CASSVRGSNQPQHF.